The clone carrying this TCR beta chain has a count of ten or more. J was trimmed by 2 bases and V by 5 bases; bases with no gene match: 8. Germline V lookup: CDR1 DFQATT, CDR2 SNEGSKA (reference sequence). The CDR3 consists of 15 residues. The data stem from a study of low-dose radiotherapy and immunotherapy resistance in tumors. Indicated time point: before trial treatment. With TRAV- and TRBV-specific primers, first-strand cDNA was made, covering the alpha and beta chains. PCR amplification of the TCRs was performed with Phusion for approximately 20 PCR cycles, and it relied on a constant-region primer together with a V-primer adapter. TCRdb itself ran the reads through MiXCR, one entry per CDR3 protein. The sample has around 90,000 distinct CDR3 sequences; approximately 20% are singletons.

Sequencing used PBMCs, obtained before treatment. This chain joins TRBV20-1 and TRBJ2-7; TRBD2 matches at 11 bases. The clonotype was recovered from a male donor with prostate cancer. Written as DNA, the CDR3 is TGCAGTGCTCCGCCGGCTAGCGGGGGGACCTACGAGCAGTACTTC. Translating it yields CSAPPASGGTYEQYF.